The 7 T cell receptor beta chains in this list originate from one sample, sequenced in a study of cytomegalovirus exposure and HLA in healthy donors (TCRdb year 2017). Library preparation employed the immunoSEQ multiplex PCR assay. TCRdb's version of the immuneACCESS table is confined to in-frame rearrangements and falls short of the full clone set. An unresolved V gene accounts for under half of the shortfall where checked; the remainder is of unknown origin. The sample data list over 200,000 clones, and about 90% of these were observed just once. The ten biggest clones cover approximately 3% of the sample. The specimen sequenced was PBMCs. The source is a woman younger than 45 in good health and CMV-seronegative.

The rearrangement links TRBV5-1 to TRBJ2-3; D is undetermined. The germline V gene has CDR1 SGHRS and CDR2 YFSETQ. The V gene lost 4 bases and the J gene lost 3 bases, with 12 bases spanning the gap. This CDR3 contains 14 residues. The CDR3 DNA reads as TGCGCCAGCAGCCTACAGAGAAGGACAGATACGCAGTATTTT. Its protein is CASSLQRRTDTQYF. The variable domain in full, with the rest retrieved from reference TRBV5-1 and TRBJ2-3, is KAGVTQTPRYLIKTRGQQVTLSCSPISGHRSVSWYQQTPGQGLQFLFEYFSETQRNKGNFPGRFSGRQFSNSRSEMNVSTLELGDSALYLCASSLQRRTDTQYFGPGTRLTVL.

The chain carries TRBV28 and TRBJ2-7; 9 bases fit TRBD1. CDR1 is MDHEN, CDR2 SYDVKM, per germline. V was clipped by 3 bases and J by 2 bases; unmatched bases: 8. The CDR3 spans 16 residues. CDR3 coding DNA: TGTGCCAGCAGTTTCCCTTGGACAGGGGCCACCTACGAGCAGTACTTC. Translating it yields CASSFPWTGATYEQYF.

The rearrangement joins TRBV15 to TRBJ2-4; 14 bases are a match to TRBD2. The CDR3 spans 19 residues. Germline V CDR1 and CDR2: LNHNV, YYDKDF (reference sequence). The ends lost 4 bases at V and 11 bases at J; junction bases unmatched: 19. CDR3 nucleotide sequence: TGTGCCACCAGCAAAACCCCGGGACAGGGACTAGCGGGAGCTCCGGTTCAGTACTTC. Amino acid sequence: CATSKTPGQGLAGAPVQYF.

V usage is TRBV30 and J usage is TRBJ1-2; D is perhaps TRBD1 (6 bases). The ends were cut back, 0 bases at V and 2 bases at J, with 10 bases in the middle. The V gene's germline CDR1 is GTSNPN and CDR2 SVGIG (reference sequence). There are 14 residues in the CDR3. CDR3 region: CAWSVRGTNYGYTF. Here the CDR3 DNA reads TGTGCCTGGAGTGTGAGGGGGACCAACTATGGCTACACCTTC.

The chain combines TRBV7-2 with TRBJ2-1; 7 nucleotides line up with TRBD2. V was clipped by 1 base and J by 10 bases; unmatched bases: 7. There are 14 residues in the CDR3. Germline CDR1 is SGHTA and CDR2 is FQGNSA. The CDR3 protein is CASSLVGGSGEQFF. CDR3 nucleotides: TGTGCCAGCAGCTTAGTGGGAGGGTCTGGGGAGCAGTTCTTC.

The genes are TRBV4-3 and TRBJ2-7, with 13 bases matching TRBD2. J gave up 2 bases and V 0 bases, and 4 bases lay outside the gene matches. Germline CDR1 reads LGHNA; CDR2 reads YSLEER. The CDR3 totals 17 residues. The CDR3 bases are TGCGCCAGCAGCCAAGATCTAGGACTAGCGGGAGCCTACGAGCAGTACTTC. It specifies CASSQDLGLAGAYEQYF.

V gene TRBV27 combines with J gene TRBJ2-1; TRBD2 might be the D (5 bases). Trimming took off 6 bases at V and 6 bases at J, with 21 bases between the two ends. Germline V gene sequence: CDR1 MNHEY, CDR2 SMNVEV (reference sequence). CDR3 length: 16 residues. The CDR3 reads CASSLAPGVVFNEQFF. The CDR3 DNA follows: TGTGCCAGCAGCCTAGCCCCTGGCGTCGTGTTCAATGAGCAGTTCTTC.